Presented here are 16 T cell receptor beta chains from one specimen sequenced in a study of cytomegalovirus exposure and HLA in healthy donors. Primers included in the PCR were 60 Vbeta and 13 Jbeta primers. The protocol was immunoSEQ multiplex PCR, while the TCRdb copy is restricted to in-frame clones and leaves out a portion. The data contain around 170,000 clones, approximately 84% of them singletons. Material: PBMCs. Receptors originate from a woman aged 45-65 years in good health and CMV-seropositive.

V usage is TRBV6-5 and J usage is TRBJ2-2; TRBD2 might be the D (6 bases). The V end was cut by 5 bases, the J end by 9 bases, with 13 bases between. The CDR3 is 13 residues long. Germline lookup yields CDR1 MNHEY and CDR2 SVGAGI. CDR3 DNA: TGTGCCAGCAGTGCCTCTAGCGTCCGGGAGCTGTTTTTT. It is translated as CASSASSVRELFF.

This clone was found once. This sequence joins TRBV6-5 and TRBJ2-2; TRBD2 agrees at 9 bases. V shed 4 bases, J shed 6 bases, and the junction held 9 bases outside the gene matches. Germline CDR1 is MNHEY and CDR2 is SVGAGI. The CDR3 consists of 16 residues. The CDR3 here is CASSSGRGGLPGELFF. CDR3 in DNA: TGTGCCAGCAGTTCGGGGCGGGGGGGCCTTCCCGGGGAGCTGTTTTTT.

This chain links TRBV7-3 with TRBJ2-2; 12 bases match TRBD2. The CDR3 length is 15 residues. Per the germline V gene, CDR1 is SGHTA and CDR2 is FQGTGA. The J segment lost 6 bases and the V segment lost 5 bases, leaving 4 bases of the junction unmatched. The CDR3 DNA follows: TGTGCCAGCAGCCCTAGCGGGGGGGCGGCCGGGGAGCTGTTTTTT. Protein: CASSPSGGAAGELFF.

The gene calls are TRBV2 and TRBJ2-5; 8 nucleotides line up with TRBD2. J lost 2 bases, V lost 4 bases, and 6 bases had no gene match. This CDR3 is built from 15 residues. CDR1 is SNHLY and CDR2 is FYNNEI in the germline V gene. The DNA of the CDR3 is TGTGCCAGCAGTGTGCTCGGGGGGGGACAAGAGACCCAGTACTTC. Its translation is CASSVLGGGQETQYF.

The chain recombines TRBV4-1 with TRBJ1-2, with D tentatively TRBD1 (5 bases). V was trimmed by 6 bases and J by 0 bases, leaving 14 bases between them. The V gene's germline CDR1 is MGHRA and CDR2 YSYEKL. This CDR3 is 15 amino acids long. The CDR3 region is CASRPFDSPNYGYTF. The CDR3 DNA reads as TGCGCCAGCAGACCTTTTGACAGTCCTAACTATGGCTACACCTTC.

This chain uses TRBV19 with TRBJ1-1, with D hard to call. From germline, CDR1 is LNHDA and CDR2 SQIVND (reference sequence). The CDR3 spans 15 residues. The V gene lost 2 bases and the J gene lost 3 bases, with 13 bases spanning the gap. CDR3 nucleotides: TGTGCCAGTAGTATAACAGCGGGTAGGGACACTGAAGCTTTCTTT. Translation: CASSITAGRDTEAFF.

This chain connects TRBV2 to TRBJ2-7; weak D call: TRBD1 (5 bases). The CDR3 loop spans 13 amino acids. V lost 4 bases and J lost 2, with 9 bases in between. CDR1 SNHLY and CDR2 FYNNEI come from the germline V gene. CDR3 loop: CASSGQGPYEQYF. The CDR3 nucleotides are TGTGCCAGCAGTGGTCAGGGCCCCTACGAGCAGTACTTC.

The CDR3 spells CASSYRGGETQYF. Written as DNA, the CDR3 is TGTGCCAGCAGCTACAGGGGAGGAGAGACCCAGTACTTC. The V gene is TRBV7-9, the J gene TRBJ2-5, with D perhaps TRBD1 (7 bases). Per the germline V gene, CDR1 is SEHNR and CDR2 is FQNEAQ (reference sequence). V lost 4 bases and J 4 bases, leaving 10 bases between the germline ends. This CDR3 is built from 13 residues.

The chain combines TRBV7-2 with TRBJ1-5; D is uncertain. V lost 3 bases to trimming and J lost 7 bases, with 7 bases between them. CDR1 and CDR2 (germline): SGHTA, FQGNSA. The CDR3 runs to 12 residues. The CDR3 sequence is CASSFPRQPQHF. The CDR3 DNA is TGTGCCAGCAGCTTCCCGAGGCAGCCCCAGCATTTT. The full variable domain, completed using reference TRBV7-2 and TRBJ1-5, is GAGVSQSPSNKVTEKGKDVELRCDPISGHTALYWYRQSLGQGLEFLIYFQGNSAPDKSGLPSDRFSAERTGGSVSTLTIQRTQQEDSAVYLCASSFPRQPQHFGDGTRLSIL.

The V call is TRBV7-3, the J call TRBJ2-7; D is ambiguous. The CDR3 runs 11 residues. Germline V CDR1 and CDR2: SGHTA, FQGTGA. V lost 5 bases and J 2 bases, leaving 4 bases between the germline ends. CDR3 in DNA: TGTGCCAGCAGCCCCGCCTACGAGCAGTACTTC. It is translated as CASSPAYEQYF.

This sequence joins TRBV7-2 and TRBJ1-2; TRBD1 matches 10 bases. The length of the CDR3 is 16 residues. With V trimmed by 5 bases and J by 0 bases, 6 bases remained unmatched. Germline assignment: CDR1 SGHTA and CDR2 FQGNSA. For the CDR3, the DNA is TGTGCCAGCAGCCCAGAAGACAGGGGGCCTAACTATGGCTACACCTTC. It yields the protein CASSPEDRGPNYGYTF.

The chain uses TRBV19 and TRBJ1-2; the D gene is possibly TRBD1 (6 bases). Trimming shortened V by 6 bases and J by 8 bases, and 16 bases separated the two germline ends. The CDR3 consists of 13 residues. Germline V gene sequence: CDR1 LNHDA, CDR2 SQIVND (reference sequence). The CDR3 nucleotides read TGTGCCAGTAGCTTATACCAGACAGGCGGCTACACCTTC. Amino acids: CASSLYQTGGYTF. Combining the CDR3 with reference TRBV19 and TRBJ1-2 gives the whole variable domain DGGITQSPKYLFRKEGQNVTLSCEQNLNHDAMYWYRQDPGQGLRLIYYSQIVNDFQKGDIAEGYSVSREKKESFPLTVTSAQKNPTAFYLCASSLYQTGGYTFGSGTRLTVV.

V usage is TRBV5-4 and J usage is TRBJ2-5; D possibly corresponds to TRBD1 (6 bases). CDR1 is SGHNT and CDR2 is YYREEE in the germline V gene (reference sequence). V dropped 6 bases and J dropped 5 bases, with 17 bases sitting between them. The length of the CDR3 is 14 residues. The CDR3 sequence: CASTDKTGHETQYF. CDR3 sequence (DNA): TGTGCCAGCACCGACAAAACAGGGCACGAGACCCAGTACTTC.

J is TRBJ1-1 and V is TRBV6-1; TRBD1 might be the D (5 bases). V was pared by 10 bases and J by 4 bases, with 22 bases between. Germline CDR1 and CDR2: MNHNS and SASEGT. This CDR3 is built from 15 residues. CDR3 sequence reads: CATERGGGVVTEAFF. The CDR3 coding sequence is TGTGCCACCGAAAGAGGCGGGGGGGTAGTCACTGAAGCTTTCTTT.

The chain links TRBV6-5 to TRBJ2-7; TRBD2 agrees at 9 bases. Unmatched junction bases numbered 7, after V lost 6 bases and J lost 4 bases. The length of the CDR3 is 14 residues. Germline CDR1 reads MNHEY; CDR2 reads SVGAGI. CDR3 region: CASRRGGLGYEQYF. The CDR3 coding sequence is TGTGCCAGCAGGCGGGGGGGCCTCGGGTACGAGCAGTACTTC.

This clone has more than one count but fewer than ten. J is TRBJ2-7 and V is TRBV5-6, with TRBD2 matching over 9 bases. The germline V gene encodes CDR1 SGHDT and CDR2 YYEEEE. Trimming at V came to 5 bases and at J to 4 bases, leaving 4 bases not matched to a gene. The CDR3 sequence is 13 residues long. The CDR3 spells CASRRGGGYEQYF. The DNA of the CDR3 is TGTGCCAGCAGGCGGGGGGGTGGGTACGAGCAGTACTTC.